Reported below is one T cell receptor beta chain. The method was immunoSEQ multiplex PCR; TCRdb's version includes in-frame clones alone and lacks a portion of them. The data show around 250,000 clones, roughly nine tenths seen once. The V end was cut by 2 bases, the J end by 2 bases, with 19 bases between. Germline CDR1 and CDR2: GTSNPN and SVGIG (reference sequence). The CDR3 is 18 residues long. These data originate in a study of blood T cell repertoires in COVID-19. V gene TRBV30 combines with J gene TRBJ2-6; maybe TRBD1 (5 bases). This sequence originates from a woman between 40 and 55 years old who had recovered from COVID-19. Sequenced sample: peripheral blood. The CDR3 region has the DNA TGTGCCTGGAGTCCTCTAAGGGGCAGGAAAACTGGGGCCAACGTCCTGACTTTC. Amino acids: CAWSPLRGRKTGANVLTF.